These 10 T cell receptor beta chains were all obtained from the same sample, sequenced in a study of PD-L1 blockade in urothelial cancer (TCRdb year 2017). Libraries were built with the immunoSEQ multiplex PCR assay. TCRdb mirrors the immuneACCESS table, restricted to in-frame sequences. Some clones are absent from its copies; in checked studies, under half trace to an unresolved V gene, and the reason for the others is unknown. The sample table contains about 130,000 clones; only one count was recorded for more than 70% of them. Together, the top ten hold 2% to 2.5% of the sample. This sample's time point label indicates: peripheral blood 6 weeks after treatment start. This sample comprised PBMCs, obtained around atezolizumab (anti-PD-L1) treatment. The receptors were sampled from a middle-aged man with urothelial cancer.

The V and J genes are TRBV9 and TRBJ2-5; TRBD2 matches 9 bases. There are 17 residues in the CDR3. The ends lost 3 bases at V and 7 bases at J; junction bases unmatched: 16. The germline V gene has CDR1 SGDLS and CDR2 YYNGEE. The CDR3 here is CASSASSGTTGGGTQYF. DNA for the CDR3: TGTGCCAGCAGCGCCTCTAGCGGGACTACAGGCGGGGGGACCCAGTACTTC.

The V gene is TRBV20-1, the J gene TRBJ2-7, with D possibly TRBD2 on 6 matching bases. The germline V gene has CDR1 DFQATT and CDR2 SNEGSKA (reference sequence). Deletions cut 6 bases from V and 3 bases from J, with 6 bases between. The CDR3 consists of 10 residues. The CDR3 protein is CSAGGYEQYF. In nucleotides, the CDR3 is TGCAGTGCGGGGGGCTACGAGCAGTACTTC.

The V gene is TRBV18, the J gene TRBJ2-1; 7 bases line up with TRBD1. The junction had 2 bases not matched to a gene; V was cut back by 3 bases and J by 0 bases. Per the germline V gene, CDR1 is KGHSH and CDR2 is LQKENI. The CDR3 totals 15 residues. CDR3 coding DNA: TGTGCCAGCTCACCCAGGGGGAGCTCCTACAATGAGCAGTTCTTC. Its protein product is CASSPRGSSYNEQFF.

The chain couples TRBV5-7 to TRBJ2-1, with TRBD2 matching 9 bases. TRBV5-7 is identified as an open reading frame with a role that is uncertain. The junction had 3 bases not matched to a gene; V was cut back by 4 bases and J by 4 bases. The CDR3 runs 14 residues. The CDR3 loop reads CASSPAGGYNEQFF. In DNA form, the CDR3 reads TGTGCCAGCAGCCCAGCGGGGGGATACAATGAGCAGTTCTTC.

The chain combines TRBV7-9 with TRBJ2-2; weak D call: TRBD2 (5 bases). This CDR3 has 11 amino acids. Germline V CDR1 and CDR2: SEHNR, FQNEAQ (reference sequence). V was trimmed by 5 bases and J by 9 bases, leaving 7 bases between them. The chain's CDR3 is CASSPGRELFF. The CDR3 bases are TGTGCCAGCAGCCCGGGGAGGGAGCTGTTTTTT.

The V and J genes are TRBV4-1 and TRBJ2-1; D ambiguous. The V end lost 1 base, the J end lost 10 bases, and 11 bases lay between the germline ends. This CDR3 is built from 13 residues. Per germline, CDR1 MGHRA and CDR2 YSYEKL. As DNA, the CDR3 is TGCGCCAGCAGCCAAGTGATTGGAGAGGAGCAGTTCTTC. Translation gives CASSQVIGEEQFF.

The chain recombines TRBV7-9 with TRBJ1-2; 8 nucleotides align to TRBD1. CDR1 and CDR2 from the germline V gene are SEHNR and FQNEAQ (reference sequence). The length of the CDR3 is 15 residues. The ends lost 1 base at V and 4 bases at J; junction bases unmatched: 5. CDR3 amino acids: CASSLVDRVSYGYTF. As DNA, the CDR3 is TGTGCCAGCAGCTTAGTGGACAGGGTATCCTATGGCTACACCTTC.

CDR3 in DNA: TGTGCCAGCGCGTTGACCCGTAGCGGGAGGGGCACAGATACGCAGTATTTT. It specifies CASALTRSGRGTDTQYF. V gene TRBV11-2 combines with J gene TRBJ2-3; TRBD2 matches at 11 bases. V dropped 8 bases and J dropped 1; count of bases not matched to a gene: 11. The germline V gene encodes CDR1 SGHAT and CDR2 FQNNGV. This CDR3 region has 17 residues.

A few counts support this clone. The genes are TRBV5-1 and TRBJ1-2; 7 positions agree with TRBD1. There are 13 residues in the CDR3. Germline CDR1 and CDR2: SGHRS and YFSETQ. The J segment lost 3 bases and the V segment lost 2 bases, leaving 1 base of the junction unmatched. This chain's CDR3 is CASSFTGDYGYTF. In DNA, the CDR3 is TGCGCCAGCAGCTTTACAGGGGACTATGGCTACACCTTC.

The chain combines TRBV9 with TRBJ1-5; D is perhaps TRBD1 (5 bases). Trimming shortened V by 0 bases and J by 0 bases, and 7 bases separated the two germline ends. The CDR3 covers 15 residues. The germline gives CDR1 SGDLS, CDR2 YYNGEE. The chain's CDR3 is CASSVGGHSNQPQHF. In nucleotides, the CDR3 is TGTGCCAGCAGCGTAGGAGGACATAGCAATCAGCCCCAGCATTTT.